Sequencing of this T cell receptor beta chain was carried out in a study of CD4+ T cells in melanoma. Whole-study findings and limits: Diverse differentiation states were reported for melanoma neoantigen-specific CD4+ T cells. CD8+ T cell, macrophage and B cell function reportedly correlated with neoantigen-specific CD4+ T cells.

Worth noting for this clone: Its antigen remains unknown.

Per germline, CDR1 SGHNT and CDR2 YENEEA. The CDR3 has 14 residues. V shed 5 bases and J shed 5 bases, with 16 bases lying between them. TCRdb keeps only in-frame clones here, not all; method: immunoSEQ multiplex PCR. The sample lists around 130,000 clones; 85% to 95% were seen once. This chain joins TRBV11-3 and TRBJ2-7, with D perhaps TRBD1 (7 bases). The sequence came from a human donor with melanoma. CDR3 nucleotide sequence: TGTGCCAGCAGCCGGGGGCAGGGGGAAAACGAGCAGTACTTC. Protein sequence: CASSRGQGENEQYF.